This T cell receptor beta chain was sequenced during a study of T cell changes during pregnancy in multiple sclerosis. This clone was recorded once. Trimming removed 3 bases from V and 5 bases from J; junction bases left unmatched: 12. This CDR3 comprises 17 residues. CDR1 is SGHRS, CDR2 YFSETQ, per germline. Data came from immunoSEQ multiplex PCR; TCRdb stores just in-frame clones and leaves some out. This table has about 110,000 clones, 92% appearing once. The chain joins TRBV5-1 to TRBJ2-5, with 11 positions matching TRBD2. This TCR was sampled from a female donor with multiple sclerosis, enrolled in a pregnancy study. Sequencing was performed on peripheral blood, taken after pregnancy. CDR3 sequence: CASSSGRSGRAEETQYF. The CDR3 DNA reads as TGCGCCAGCAGCTCCGGCCGTAGCGGGAGGGCGGAGGAGACCCAGTACTTC.